Reported below is one T cell receptor (beta chain). Its antigen remains unidentified. Germline-derived CDR1 and CDR2 are SNHLY and FYNNEI. The CDR3 sequence is 12 residues long. Between the trimmed V and J ends, which lost 6 bases and 4 bases, there was a span of 9 bases. There were likely unrecorded immune exposures, though donors were nominally healthy when sampled. The data stem from a study of cytomegalovirus exposure and HLA in healthy donors. Study-level background: An earlier analysis found fewer than 140 million unique TCR beta sequences from about 179 million T cells. Notes on the study in general: Common viral pathogens (according to a later analysis) appeared linked to several of the most significant clusters.

PCR involved 60 Vbeta and 13 Jbeta primers. Profiling relied on immunoSEQ multiplex PCR, and the TCRdb table lists in-frame clones only, not all of them. The sample has some 160,000 clones; approximately 83% are singletons. The sequence came from a young woman in good health and CMV-seronegative. The source material was PBMCs. The chain recombines TRBV2 with TRBJ1-2; the D is unclear. The CDR3 reads CASREGTYGYTF. The CDR3 DNA reads as TGTGCCAGCAGGGAGGGAACCTATGGCTACACCTTC.